The 23 T cell receptor beta chains listed next were all sequenced from one sample in a study of blood T cell repertoires in COVID-19. Clones were read by immunoSEQ multiplex PCR, and TCRdb kept only the in-frame ones, dropping some. The sample gives approximately 240,000 clones, nearly 85% of which show up once; around 5.5% is in the top ten. The source material was peripheral blood. The receptors stem from a human donor in a cohort sampled during active COVID-19.

This clone was found once. This chain connects TRBV19 to TRBJ2-7; 8 bases match TRBD1. The germline gives CDR1 LNHDA, CDR2 SQIVND (reference sequence). The CDR3 contains 16 residues. The V gene end was trimmed by 6 bases and the J gene end by 0 bases; junction bases not matched to a gene: 10. The CDR3: CASRAPGTGGSYEQYF. The CDR3 coding sequence is TGTGCCAGTAGGGCACCCGGGACAGGTGGCTCCTACGAGCAGTACTTC. Full variable domain (outside the CDR3, taken from reference TRBV19 and TRBJ2-7): DGGITQSPKYLFRKEGQNVTLSCEQNLNHDAMYWYRQDPGQGLRLIYYSQIVNDFQKGDIAEGYSVSREKKESFPLTVTSAQKNPTAFYLCASRAPGTGGSYEQYFGPGTRLTVT.

This chain uses TRBV6-5 with TRBJ1-1, with D unclear. Germline lookup yields CDR1 MNHEY and CDR2 SVGAGI. V was pared by 0 bases and J by 6 bases, with 11 bases between. This CDR3 spans 14 amino acids. Written as DNA, the CDR3 is TGTGCCAGCAGTTACTCGAACTCGATCTCTGAAGCTTTCTTT. Translation gives CASSYSNSISEAFF.

This chain links TRBV10-1 with TRBJ2-3, with 8 bases identical to TRBD2. The germline CDR1 and CDR2 sequences are WNHNN and SYGVQD (reference sequence). CDR3 length equals 17 residues. V lost 4 bases and J lost 4; bases outside the gene matches: 13. The CDR3 DNA is TGCGCCAGCAGTGGGAGAGGGGAGCGGGGGTTACCAGATACGCAGTATTTT. It codes for CASSGRGERGLPDTQYF.

The chain uses TRBV24-1 and TRBJ1-5; 9 bases map to TRBD1. CDR1 and CDR2 (germline): KGHDR, SFDVKD. The CDR3 is 15 residues long. V lost 8 bases, J lost 2 bases, and 6 bases stayed unmatched. The CDR3 sequence: CATIGQGIGNQPQHF. The DNA of the CDR3 is TGTGCCACCATTGGACAGGGGATCGGCAATCAGCCCCAGCATTTT.

The gene calls are TRBV7-9 and TRBJ1-3; 10 positions agree with TRBD1. With V trimmed by 5 bases and J by 3 bases, 10 bases remained unmatched. The CDR3 has 17 amino acids. Germline loops: CDR1 SEHNR, CDR2 FQNEAQ (reference sequence). The CDR3 DNA follows: TGTGCCAGCAGCATATGGGACAGGGGCCTGGGTGGAAACACCATATATTTT. Translating gives CASSIWDRGLGGNTIYF.

The V call is TRBV6-6, the J call TRBJ2-7; TRBD1 agrees at 10 bases. Unmatched junction bases numbered 4, after V lost 0 bases and J lost 5 bases. The CDR3 runs 15 residues. Germline CDR1 and CDR2: MNHNY and SVGAGI (reference sequence). DNA of the CDR3: TGTGCCAGCAGTTACTCTGACAGGGGGCGGAACGAGCAGTACTTC. This codes for CASSYSDRGRNEQYF.

This clone was observed at least ten times. V usage is TRBV15 and J usage is TRBJ2-1; perhaps TRBD2 as D (5 bases). Germline CDR1 LNHNV, CDR2 YYDKDF (reference sequence). Trimming pared 0 bases from V and 10 bases from J, leaving 13 bases between. There are 14 residues in the CDR3. The CDR3 coding sequence is TGTGCCACCAGCAGAGAGCGGGCGACCCGGGAGCAGTTCTTC. The encoded protein is CATSRERATREQFF.

The chain uses TRBV13 and TRBJ2-7; 7 bases line up with TRBD1. This CDR3 comprises 13 residues. The V gene's germline CDR1 is PRHDT and CDR2 FYEKMQ (reference sequence). Germline trimming cut 2 bases from V and 3 bases from J; bases unmatched to any gene: 1. The CDR3 loop reads CASSLQGVYEQYF. The DNA of the CDR3 is TGTGCCAGCAGCTTACAGGGGGTCTACGAGCAGTACTTC.

This chain links TRBV29-1 with TRBJ2-7; D gene unclear. Germline assignment: CDR1 SQVTM and CDR2 ANQGSEA. CDR3 length equals 15 residues. Trimming removed 3 bases from V and 6 bases from J, with 21 bases in between. The CDR3 protein is CSVEGPDVVFGEQYF. The CDR3 DNA is TGCAGCGTTGAGGGCCCAGATGTTGTGTTCGGCGAGCAGTACTTC.

The rearrangement uses TRBV12-5 and TRBJ2-5; 8 bases align to TRBD1. The junction had 3 bases not matched to a gene; V was cut back by 1 base and J by 5 bases. The CDR3 runs to 14 residues. Per germline, CDR1 LGHNT and CDR2 FRNRAP. The CDR3 region has the DNA TGTGCTAGTGGTTTGGGGACAGGGCCTGAGACCCAGTACTTC. Amino acids: CASGLGTGPETQYF.

The chain joins TRBV5-4 to TRBJ1-4; 9 positions match TRBD1. Trimming at V came to 6 bases and at J to 8 bases, leaving 8 bases not matched to a gene. The CDR3 has 14 amino acids. Per the germline V gene, CDR1 is SGHNT and CDR2 is YYREEE (reference sequence). The CDR3 DNA is TGTGCCAGCACCAAACAGGGGGCGGACGAAAAACTGTTTTTT. Its translation: CASTKQGADEKLFF.

In the case of this clone: This CDR3 is also generated by other DNA sequences in the sample. The chain couples TRBV14 to TRBJ2-5; D gene unclear. The CDR3 is 11 amino acids. Trimming left V 5 bases short and J 3 bases short, with 4 bases between. Germline V CDR1 and CDR2: SGHDN, FVKESK. In DNA, the CDR3 is TGTGCCAGCAGCTTCAAAGAGACCCAGTACTTC. It specifies CASSFKETQYF.

The chain employs TRBV11-2 and TRBJ2-7, with 12 nucleotides matching TRBD2. V shed 5 bases, J shed 5 bases, and the junction held 7 bases outside the gene matches. Germline values: CDR1 SGHAT, CDR2 FQNNGV. This CDR3 is 15 amino acids long. The CDR3 DNA reads TGTGCCAGCAGCCGGGCTAGCGGGAGGGAAAACGAGCAGTACTTC. Translating it yields CASSRASGRENEQYF.

The CDR3 nucleotides read TGTGCCAGCACTCCGAGAAAACAGACATACTCTGGGGCCAACGTCCTGACTTTC. Its translation: CASTPRKQTYSGANVLTF. The V call is TRBV27, the J call TRBJ2-6; D unclear. The germline V gene encodes CDR1 MNHEY and CDR2 SMNVEV (reference sequence). Trimming took 7 bases from V and 0 from J, leaving 19 bases between them. The CDR3 runs to 18 residues.

This chain links TRBV18 with TRBJ2-7; TRBD1 is a possible D gene (6 bases). Trimming took off 6 bases at V and 6 bases at J, with 24 bases between the two ends. Per the germline V gene, CDR1 is KGHSH and CDR2 is LQKENI. The CDR3 totals 16 residues. In nucleotides, the CDR3 is TGTGCCAGCTCGCCTTCTAGGGTAGAGGGGGTCGCCGAGCAGTACTTC. Translating gives CASSPSRVEGVAEQYF.

In DNA form, the CDR3 reads TGTGCCAGCAGCTTAGCGAAGTTGCACAGACCTTTGAACACTGAAGCTTTCTTT. This codes for CASSLAKLHRPLNTEAFF. The chain carries TRBV7-6 and TRBJ1-1, with no clear D. Germline loops: CDR1 SGHVS, CDR2 FNYEAQ. V lost 0 bases, J lost 0 bases, and 17 bases lay in between. The CDR3 sequence is 18 residues long.

This chain links TRBV3-1 (or the pseudogene TRBV3-2) with TRBJ2-6, with a tentative D call TRBD2 (5 bases). The V gene lost 4 bases and the J gene lost 2 bases, with 9 bases spanning the gap. CDR3 length: 15 amino acids. Per germline, CDR1 LGHDT and CDR2 YNNKEL (reference sequence). This CDR3 is CASSPGEPGANVLTF. As DNA, the CDR3 is TGTGCCAGCAGCCCCGGGGAGCCTGGGGCCAACGTCCTGACTTTC.

The chain is built from TRBV10-1 and TRBJ2-7; D gene unclear. Trimming removed 3 bases at V and 0 bases at J, with 9 bases between. Germline CDR1 reads WNHNN; CDR2 reads SYGVQD (reference sequence). This CDR3 contains 14 residues. CDR3 DNA sequence: TGCGCCAGCAGTGATATCGCCGGCTCCTACGAGCAGTACTTC. This gives the protein CASSDIAGSYEQYF.

The chain uses TRBV7-2 and TRBJ2-6; TRBD2 matches 8 bases. The CDR3 runs to 18 residues. Per germline, CDR1 SGHTA and CDR2 FQGNSA. The junction had 6 bases not matched to a gene; V was cut back by 2 bases and J by 0 bases. CDR3 protein: CASSLRTSGYSGANVLTF. The CDR3 nucleotides are TGTGCCAGCAGCTTACGTACTAGCGGTTACTCTGGGGCCAACGTCCTGACTTTC.

The V and J genes are TRBV9 and TRBJ2-1; TRBD2 matches 8 bases. V was pared by 3 bases and J by 0 bases, with 5 bases of the junction left unmatched. CDR1 SGDLS and CDR2 YYNGEE come from the germline V gene. The CDR3 is 16 residues long. This chain's CDR3 is CASSDSGGSSYNEQFF. The CDR3 DNA reads TGTGCCAGCAGCGACTCGGGGGGGAGCTCCTACAATGAGCAGTTCTTC.

This clone was recorded only once. V gene TRBV11-3 combines with J gene TRBJ2-1, with 7 bases fitting TRBD2. Germline V CDR1 and CDR2: SGHNT, YENEEA. The CDR3 is 16 residues long. J lost 0 bases, V lost 4 bases, and 6 bases had no gene match. CDR3 sequence reads: CASSSLGGGSYNEQFF. Written as DNA, the CDR3 is TGTGCCAGCAGCTCCCTGGGGGGGGGCTCCTACAATGAGCAGTTCTTC.

The gene calls are TRBV18 and TRBJ2-3, with D unclear. The CDR3 runs 15 residues. With 1 base removed from V and 1 base from J, the gap between germline ends came to 9 bases. Germline lookup yields CDR1 KGHSH and CDR2 LQKENI. The CDR3 loop is CASSPQSGGTDTQYF. Here the CDR3 DNA reads TGTGCCAGCTCACCACAGAGTGGAGGCACAGATACGCAGTATTTT. The full variable domain, completed using reference TRBV18 and TRBJ2-3, is NAGVMQNPRHLVRRRGQEARLRCSPMKGHSHVYWYRQLPEEGLKFMVYLQKENIIDESGMPKERFSAEFPKEGPSILRIQQVVRGDSAAYFCASSPQSGGTDTQYFGPGTRLTVL.

The genes are TRBV29-1 and TRBJ2-1; D remains ambiguous. With 6 bases removed from V and 0 bases from J, the gap between germline ends came to 9 bases. The CDR3 totals 13 residues. Germline V gives CDR1 SQVTM, CDR2 ANQGSEA. The CDR3 protein is CSVTPFSYNEQFF. CDR3 bases: TGCAGCGTGACTCCTTTCTCCTACAATGAGCAGTTCTTC.